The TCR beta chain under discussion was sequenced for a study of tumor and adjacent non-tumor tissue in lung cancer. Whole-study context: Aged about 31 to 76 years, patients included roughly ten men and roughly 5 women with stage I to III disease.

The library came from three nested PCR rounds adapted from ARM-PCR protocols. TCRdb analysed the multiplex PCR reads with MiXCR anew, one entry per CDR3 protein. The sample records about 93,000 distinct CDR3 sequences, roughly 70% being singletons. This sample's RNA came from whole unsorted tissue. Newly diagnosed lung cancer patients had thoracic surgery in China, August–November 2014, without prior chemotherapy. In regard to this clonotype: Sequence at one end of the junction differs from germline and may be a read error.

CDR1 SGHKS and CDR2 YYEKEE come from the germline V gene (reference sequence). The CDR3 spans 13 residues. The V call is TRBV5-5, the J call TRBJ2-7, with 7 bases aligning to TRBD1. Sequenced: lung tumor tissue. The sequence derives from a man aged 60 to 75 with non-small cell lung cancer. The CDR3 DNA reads TGTACCAGCAGCCCTCGACAGGGCTACGAGCAGTACTTC. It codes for CTSSPRQGYEQYF.